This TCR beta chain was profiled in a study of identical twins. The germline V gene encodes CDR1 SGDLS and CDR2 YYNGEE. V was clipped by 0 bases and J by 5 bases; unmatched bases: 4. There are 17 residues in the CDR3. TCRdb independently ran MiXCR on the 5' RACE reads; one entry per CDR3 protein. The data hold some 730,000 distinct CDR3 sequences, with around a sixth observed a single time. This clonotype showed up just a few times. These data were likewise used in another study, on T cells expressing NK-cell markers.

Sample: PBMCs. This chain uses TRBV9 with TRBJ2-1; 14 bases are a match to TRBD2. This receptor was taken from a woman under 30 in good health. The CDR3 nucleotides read TGTGCCAGCAGCGTAGGACTAGCGGGAGGGCTTGACAATGAGCAGTTCTTC. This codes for CASSVGLAGGLDNEQFF.